The 20 T cell receptor beta chains below come from one sample, sequenced in a study of response to subunit inactivated influenza vaccine. TCRdb recomputed calls from the RT-PCR reads with MiXCR, one row per CDR3 protein. The table lists over 150,000 distinct CDR3 sequences, roughly 10% of them singletons, with roughly 36% in the top ten. Sequencing used CD8+ T cells sorted from PBMCs, obtained around 25 months after vaccination. The receptors come from a man aged 45-69 years who received an inactivated influenza vaccine.

The V and J genes are TRBV7-6 and TRBJ2-7; weak D call: TRBD1 (6 bases). CDR1 and CDR2 (germline): SGHVS, FNYEAQ. The CDR3 is 15 amino acids. V lost 5 bases, J lost 7 bases, and 21 bases lay in between. The CDR3 bases are TGTGCCAGCAGCCCCTGGACGGGACAAGGGGAGGAGCAGTACTTC. Its protein product is CASSPWTGQGEEQYF.

This clonotype was recorded at least ten times. The chain carries TRBV27 and TRBJ2-7; 10 bases align to TRBD2. Unmatched junction bases numbered 5, after V lost 3 bases and J lost 6 bases. Germline values: CDR1 MNHEY, CDR2 SMNVEV (reference sequence). This CDR3 is 14 amino acids long. As DNA, the CDR3 is TGTGCCAGCAGTTTCGGAGCGGGAGGGGGCGAGCAGTACTTC. As protein: CASSFGAGGGEQYF.

This clonotype was counted between two and nine times. The CDR3 nucleotides are TGTGCCAGCAGCGAACTAGCGGGAAGATCCTACAATGAGCAGTTCTTC. Its protein product is CASSELAGRSYNEQFF. The V and J genes are TRBV9 and TRBJ2-1, with 10 bases aligning to TRBD2. Germline CDR1 SGDLS, CDR2 YYNGEE. The ends lost 3 bases at V and 1 base at J; junction bases unmatched: 4. This CDR3 is 16 amino acids long.

This clonotype was seen repeatedly, ten times or more. The gene calls are TRBV5-5 and TRBJ2-1, with D perhaps matching TRBD1 or TRBD2 (5 bases each). The CDR3 totals 16 residues. CDR1 is SGHKS and CDR2 is YYEKEE in the germline V gene (reference sequence). V was shortened by 3 bases and J by 5 bases, with 18 bases between the two germline ends. The CDR3 sequence is CASSWPTGTANNEQFF. DNA of the CDR3: TGTGCCAGCAGCTGGCCGACCGGGACGGCAAACAATGAGCAGTTCTTC.

The genes are TRBV6-1 and TRBJ2-7; a weak D match, TRBD1 (6 bases). In germline, CDR1 is MNHNS, CDR2 SASEGT. The CDR3 totals 15 residues. With 0 bases removed from V and 4 bases from J, the gap between germline ends came to 13 bases. CDR3 nucleotide sequence: TGTGCCAGCAGTGAAGCACAGGGAATTGTATACGAGCAGTACTTC. Translation: CASSEAQGIVYEQYF.

This clonotype was seen at least ten times. The V and J genes are TRBV7-9 and TRBJ2-7; TRBD1 matches 9 bases. V was clipped by 5 bases and J by 4 bases; unmatched bases: 9. Germline CDR1 is SEHNR and CDR2 is FQNEAQ (reference sequence). The CDR3 spans 15 residues. In DNA form, the CDR3 reads TGTGCCAGCAGCAAAGTACAGGGGGCGGCATACGAGCAGTACTTC. This codes for CASSKVQGAAYEQYF.

The table lists this clonotype with a few counts. The rearrangement joins TRBV27 to TRBJ2-3; D uncertain. The CDR3 contains 14 residues. The germline V gene encodes CDR1 MNHEY and CDR2 SMNVEV (reference sequence). The V end was cut by 1 base, the J end by 0 bases, with 5 bases between. This chain's CDR3 is CASSLLQSTDTQYF. For the CDR3, the DNA is TGTGCCAGCAGTTTATTACAGAGCACAGATACGCAGTATTTT.

Comment on this clonotype: A much larger clone differs by one base, so this may be a read error. V gene TRBV7-6 combines with J gene TRBJ2-1; unclear D gene. Germline V gene sequence: CDR1 SGHVS, CDR2 FNYEAQ. The CDR3 loop spans 14 amino acids. V lost 2 bases to trimming and J lost 4 bases, with 9 bases between them. The CDR3 sequence is CASSLPEIYNEQFF. The CDR3 DNA reads as TGTGCCAGCAGCTTACCGGAGATTTACAATGAGCAGTTCTTC.

This clonotype was counted at least ten times. The chain carries TRBV4-3 and TRBJ2-7; D gene ambiguous. The V end lost 0 bases, the J end lost 0 bases, and 9 bases lay between the germline ends. The CDR3 runs 15 residues. CDR1 and CDR2 (germline): LGHNA, YSLEER. CDR3 loop: CASSQDIGNSYEQYF. The CDR3, as DNA: TGCGCCAGCAGCCAAGACATAGGAAACTCCTACGAGCAGTACTTC.

There are a few counts of this clonotype. The V gene is TRBV6-2 or TRBV6-3, the J gene TRBJ1-5; D possibly corresponds to TRBD1 (5 bases). This CDR3 spans 15 amino acids. Trimming shortened V by 4 bases and J by 2 bases, and 12 bases separated the two germline ends. CDR1 is MNHEY and CDR2 is SVGEGT in the germline V gene. CDR3 in DNA: TGTGCCAGCAGTTTAACGGACACCCGCAATCAGCCCCAGCATTTT. This encodes CASSLTDTRNQPQHF.

This clonotype was detected a few times. The rearrangement uses TRBV6-1 and TRBJ2-5; unclear D gene. The V gene's germline CDR1 is MNHNS and CDR2 SASEGT. This CDR3 is built from 16 residues. V was cut by 1 base and J by 1 base, with 13 bases left in between. The CDR3 DNA reads as TGTGCCAGCAGTGAAGATGATCGCGGCATCCAAGAGACCCAGTACTTC. Protein sequence: CASSEDDRGIQETQYF.

The chain employs TRBV6-1 and TRBJ2-7; 9 nucleotides align to TRBD2. Trimming removed 6 bases from V and 2 bases from J; junction bases left unmatched: 8. Germline V gene lookup returns CDR1 MNHNS and CDR2 SASEGT. The CDR3 has 15 residues. The CDR3 protein is CASSPASGGTYEQYF. DNA of the CDR3: TGTGCCAGCAGCCCAGCCAGCGGGGGGACCTACGAGCAGTACTTC.

This clonotype was seen at least ten times. The rearrangement links TRBV7-9 to TRBJ2-1; D could derive from TRBD1 or TRBD2 (5 bases each). Looked up from germline, CDR1 is SEHNR and CDR2 is FQNEAQ (reference sequence). CDR3 length: 14 residues. With 4 bases removed from V and 6 bases from J, the gap between germline ends came to 13 bases. The CDR3 DNA follows: TGTGCCAGCAGCTCGGGGACGTCCCGCAATGAGCAGTTCTTC. It specifies CASSSGTSRNEQFF.

This clonotype was observed many times. This chain links TRBV6-5 with TRBJ2-7; a possible D gene is TRBD2 (6 bases). V shed 4 bases and J shed 7 bases, with 8 bases lying between them. The CDR3 has 11 residues. Germline V gene sequence: CDR1 MNHEY, CDR2 SVGAGI. CDR3 bases: TGTGCCAGCAGTTCCGGAGGGGAGCAGTACTTC. The encoded protein is CASSSGGEQYF.

This sequence joins TRBV10-2 and TRBJ1-2; D unresolved. The CDR3 length is 13 residues. The germline V gene encodes CDR1 WSHSY and CDR2 SAAADI. V lost 2 bases, J lost 8 bases, and 12 bases lay in between. The chain's CDR3 is CASSEDPTGGYTF. The CDR3 DNA sequence: TGCGCCAGCAGTGAGGACCCCACGGGGGGCTACACCTTC.

The chain recombines TRBV2 with TRBJ2-7; 7 nucleotides align to TRBD2. CDR1 SNHLY and CDR2 FYNNEI come from the germline V gene. V was clipped by 1 base and J by 7 bases; unmatched bases: 7. The CDR3 extends over 14 amino acids. The CDR3 DNA reads TGTGCCAGCAGTGAAGAAGGGAGGGTGGGGGAGCAGTACTTC. Translation: CASSEEGRVGEQYF.

V and J are TRBV29-1 and TRBJ2-7; perhaps TRBD1 as D (6 bases). Trimming took off 6 bases at V and 4 bases at J, with 16 bases between the two ends. In germline, CDR1 is SQVTM, CDR2 ANQGSEA. This CDR3 contains 13 residues. In DNA, the CDR3 is TGCAGCGTCGAAAAGGGGGACACTTACGAGCAGTACTTC. It codes for CSVEKGDTYEQYF.

This clonotype occurred a few times. The rearrangement links TRBV9 to TRBJ2-7, with 8 bases that match TRBD2. The CDR3 extends over 15 amino acids. The germline V gene encodes CDR1 SGDLS and CDR2 YYNGEE. The V and J ends lost 1 base and 3 bases, in that order; junction bases with no gene match: 6. CDR3 sequence reads: CASSVSSGSNYEQYF. The CDR3 region has the DNA TGTGCCAGCAGCGTATCGAGCGGGAGTAACTACGAGCAGTACTTC.

The rearrangement joins TRBV30 to TRBJ1-5; 10 bases fit TRBD1. The CDR3 totals 14 residues. Germline V lookup: CDR1 GTSNPN, CDR2 SVGIG (reference sequence). V gave up 1 base and J gave up 5 bases; unmatched junction bases: 2. CDR3 nucleotides: TGTGCCTGGAGTGCCGGGACAGGGGATCAGCCCCAGCATTTT. Translation: CAWSAGTGDQPQHF. Full variable domain (remainder filled in from reference TRBV30 and TRBJ1-5): SQTIHQWPATLVQPVGSPLSLECTVEGTSNPNLYWYRQAAGRGLQLLFYSVGIGQISSEVPQNLSASRPQDRQFILSSKKLLLSDSGFYLCAWSAGTGDQPQHFGDGTRLSIL.

Ten or more counts support this clonotype. This chain uses TRBV7-6 with TRBJ1-3, with D unresolved. From germline, CDR1 is SGHVS and CDR2 FNYEAQ. This CDR3 is 15 amino acids long. V shed 1 base and J shed 0 bases, with 7 bases lying between them. CDR3 DNA sequence: TGTGCCAGCAGCTTAGGTACGAGCTCTGGAAACACCATATATTTT. Amino acid sequence: CASSLGTSSGNTIYF.